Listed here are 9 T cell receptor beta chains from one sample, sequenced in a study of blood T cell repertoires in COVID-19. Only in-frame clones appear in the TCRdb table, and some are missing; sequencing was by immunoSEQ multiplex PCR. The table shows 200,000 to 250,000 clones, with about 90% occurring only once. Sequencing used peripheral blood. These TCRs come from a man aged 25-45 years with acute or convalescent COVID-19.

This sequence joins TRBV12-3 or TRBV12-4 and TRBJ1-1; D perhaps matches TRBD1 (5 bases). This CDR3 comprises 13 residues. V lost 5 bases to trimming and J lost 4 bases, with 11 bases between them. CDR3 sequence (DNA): TGTGCCAGCAGTATCATCGGGGGCACTGAAGCTTTCTTT. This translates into CASSIIGGTEAFF.

CDR3 loop: CASSQVYGLTAMNTEAFF. The CDR3 DNA is TGCGCCAGCAGCCAAGTGTACGGGTTGACAGCTATGAACACTGAAGCTTTCTTT. The V and J genes are TRBV4-1 and TRBJ1-1, with a possible D match to TRBD1 (5 bases). V was trimmed by 1 base and J by 0 bases, leaving 18 bases between them. The germline CDR1 and CDR2 sequences are MGHRA and YSYEKL. The CDR3 is 18 amino acids.

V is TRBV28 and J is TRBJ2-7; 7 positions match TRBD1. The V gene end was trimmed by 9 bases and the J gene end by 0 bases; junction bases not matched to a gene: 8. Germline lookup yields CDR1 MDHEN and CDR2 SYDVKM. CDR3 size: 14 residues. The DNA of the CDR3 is TGTGCCAGTAACTACAGGGGTAGCTCCTACGAGCAGTACTTC. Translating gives CASNYRGSSYEQYF.

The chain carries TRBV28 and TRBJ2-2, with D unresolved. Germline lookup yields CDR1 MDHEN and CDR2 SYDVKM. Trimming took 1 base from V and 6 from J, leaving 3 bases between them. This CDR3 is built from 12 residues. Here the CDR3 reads CASSLSPGELFF. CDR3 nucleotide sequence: TGTGCCAGCAGTTTATCTCCCGGGGAGCTGTTTTTT. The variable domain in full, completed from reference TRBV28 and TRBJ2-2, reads DVKVTQSSRYLVKRTGEKVFLECVQDMDHENMFWYRQDPGLGLRLIYFSYDVKMKEKGDIPEGYSVSREKKERFSLILESASTNQTSMYLCASSLSPGELFFGEGSRLTVL.

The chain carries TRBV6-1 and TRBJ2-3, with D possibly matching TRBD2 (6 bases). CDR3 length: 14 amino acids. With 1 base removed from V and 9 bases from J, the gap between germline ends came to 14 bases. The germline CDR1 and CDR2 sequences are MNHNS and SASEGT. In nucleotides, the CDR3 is TGTGCCAGCAGTGAAGGGCAGGGAGGTGAAACGCAGTATTTT. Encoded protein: CASSEGQGGETQYF.

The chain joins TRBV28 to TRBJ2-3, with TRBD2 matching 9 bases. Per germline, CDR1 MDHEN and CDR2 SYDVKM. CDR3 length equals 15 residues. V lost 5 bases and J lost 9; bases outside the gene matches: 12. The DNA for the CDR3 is TGTGCCAGCAGTCCCCACGCGGGGGGGGGCGTGACGCAGTATTTT. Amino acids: CASSPHAGGGVTQYF.

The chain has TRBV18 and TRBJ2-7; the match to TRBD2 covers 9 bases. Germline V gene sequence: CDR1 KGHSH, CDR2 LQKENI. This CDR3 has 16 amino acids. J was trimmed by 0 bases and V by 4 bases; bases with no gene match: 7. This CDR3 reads CASSQGLAVNSYEQYF. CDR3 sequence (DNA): TGTGCCAGCTCACAGGGACTAGCCGTGAACTCCTACGAGCAGTACTTC.

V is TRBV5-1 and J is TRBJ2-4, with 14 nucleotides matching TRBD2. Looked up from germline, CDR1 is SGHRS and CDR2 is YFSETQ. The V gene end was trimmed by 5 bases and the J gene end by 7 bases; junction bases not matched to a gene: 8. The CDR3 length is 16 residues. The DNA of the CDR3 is TGCGCCAGCAGACTGACTAGCGGGAGGGTGGGTAACATTCAGTACTTC. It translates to CASRLTSGRVGNIQYF.

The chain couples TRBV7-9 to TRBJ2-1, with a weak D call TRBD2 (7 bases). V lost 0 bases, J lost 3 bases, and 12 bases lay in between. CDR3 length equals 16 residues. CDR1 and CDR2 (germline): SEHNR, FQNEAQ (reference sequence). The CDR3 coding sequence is TGTGCCAGCAGCTTAGCCGGGGGGCATAACTACAATGAGCAGTTCTTC. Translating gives CASSLAGGHNYNEQFF.